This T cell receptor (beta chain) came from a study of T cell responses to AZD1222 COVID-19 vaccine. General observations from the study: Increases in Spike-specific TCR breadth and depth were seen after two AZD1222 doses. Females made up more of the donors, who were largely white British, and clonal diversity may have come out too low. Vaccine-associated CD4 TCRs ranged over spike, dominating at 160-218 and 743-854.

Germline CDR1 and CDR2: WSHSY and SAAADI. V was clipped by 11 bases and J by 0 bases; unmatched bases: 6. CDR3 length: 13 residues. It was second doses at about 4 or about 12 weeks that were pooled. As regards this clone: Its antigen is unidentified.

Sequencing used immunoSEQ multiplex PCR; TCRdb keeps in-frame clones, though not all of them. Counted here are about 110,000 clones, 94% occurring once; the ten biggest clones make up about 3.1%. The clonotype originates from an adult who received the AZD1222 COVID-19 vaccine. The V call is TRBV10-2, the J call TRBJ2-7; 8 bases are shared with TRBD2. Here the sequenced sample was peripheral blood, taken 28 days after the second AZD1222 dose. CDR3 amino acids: CAVERESSYEQYF. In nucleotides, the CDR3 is TGCGCCGTAGAGCGGGAGAGCTCCTACGAGCAGTACTTC.